This T cell receptor beta chain comes out of a study of cytomegalovirus exposure and HLA in healthy donors. Study summary: The roughly 120 validation repertoires matched the roughly 630 first-cohort repertoires in platform, a later analysis reported.

The donors belonged to the approximately 130-subject validation cohort, separate from the 666-subject first cohort. With 4 bases removed from V and 2 bases from J, the gap between germline ends came to 12 bases. The CDR3 totals 14 residues. Germline CDR1 and CDR2: SGHVS and FQNEAQ. Study-wide points: Investigators reported over 150 TCR beta chains as tied to cytomegalovirus. Published work reported that the classifier diagnosed cytomegalovirus status with high specificity and sensitivity.

Method: immunoSEQ multiplex PCR; TCRdb's copy keeps in-frame clones and lacks some. The sample records roughly 150,000 clones, 82% being singletons. Turning to this clone: Its antigen remains unknown.

This receptor was obtained from a man aged 30 to 39 in good health and CMV-seropositive. V is TRBV7-8 and J is TRBJ2-7; a possible D gene is TRBD1 (5 bases). Sequencing input: PBMCs. DNA for the CDR3: TGTGCCAGCAGCTCCCTGACAGCTCCCTACGAGCAGTACTTC. It codes for CASSSLTAPYEQYF. The entire variable domain, with the rest obtained from reference TRBV7-8 and TRBJ2-7, is as follows: GAGVSQSPRYKVAKRGQDVALRCDPISGHVSLFWYQQALGQGPEFLTYFQNEAQLDKSGLPSDRFFAERPEGSVSTLKIQRTQQEDSAVYLCASSSLTAPYEQYFGPGTRLTVT.